The T cell receptor beta chain described here comes from a study of T cells in Graves' hyperthyroidism and ophthalmopathy. Study-level information: Sampling of peripheral blood happened at initial diagnosis, prior to any treatment.

This clonotype was found once. The antigen is undetermined. Germline and junction disagree at one end, which may indicate a read error. Orbital computed tomography, thyroid ultrasound, serum thyroxine and TRAb, and clinical symptoms together informed the diagnoses. General study results and limits: It was a median roughly 6.5 months before onset that the model predicted ophthalmopathy. Researchers found most expanded thyroid clonotypes above 0.001 in blood as well.

From RNA transcripts, TCR beta CDR3 regions were amplified. HTBI primers were the set used in a first-round RT-PCR of the TCR CDR3. TCRdb processed the multiplex PCR reads anew with MiXCR; each CDR3 protein has one entry. The sample lists around 800,000 distinct CDR3 sequences; over 35% were seen once. Germline assignment: CDR1 SGHRS and CDR2 YFSETQ. The CDR3 totals 12 residues. The sequenced sample consisted of blood. The receptor comes from a man younger than 35 with Graves' hyperthyroidism. The chain recombines TRBV5-1 with TRBJ2-7; no firm D call. CDR3 nucleotide sequence: TGCGCCAGCAGCTCTAACTCCTACGGGCAGTACTTC. This translates into CASSSNSYGQYF. Based on the CDR3 plus reference TRBV5-1 and TRBJ2-7, the full variable domain is KAGVTQTPRYLIKTRGQQVTLSCSPISGHRSVSWYQQTPGQGLQFLFEYFSETQRNKGNFPGRFSGRQFSNSRSEMNVSTLELGDSALYLCASSSNSYGQYFGPGTRLTVT.